These 10 T cell receptor beta chains were all obtained from the same sample, sequenced in a study of shared clonotypes between healthy human individuals. Method: immunoSEQ multiplex PCR; TCRdb's copy keeps in-frame clones and lacks some. The table has roughly 1,500,000 clones, 98% seen once. The sequenced sample consisted of naive CD4+ T cells sorted from blood. Subset reported: CD45RA+ positively selected. The source of these receptors is a man younger than 40 in good health.

This clone was detected once. The chain joins TRBV7-2 to TRBJ2-5; D possibly matches TRBD1 or TRBD2 (6 bases each). CDR1 SGHTA and CDR2 FQGNSA come from the germline V gene. V lost 4 bases to trimming and J lost 5 bases, with 17 bases between them. The CDR3 covers 15 residues. CDR3 nucleotides: TGTGCCAGCAGCTCCAGTCTGGGGGGCCTCGAGACCCAGTACTTC. This translates into CASSSSLGGLETQYF. Together with reference TRBV7-2 and TRBJ2-5, the CDR3 gives the full variable domain: GAGVSQSPSNKVTEKGKDVELRCDPISGHTALYWYRQSLGQGLEFLIYFQGNSAPDKSGLPSDRFSAERTGGSVSTLTIQRTQQEDSAVYLCASSSSLGGLETQYFGPGTRLLVL.

The rearrangement links TRBV28 to TRBJ2-7; a possible D gene is TRBD2 (6 bases). The germline V gene encodes CDR1 MDHEN and CDR2 SYDVKM. Trimming took off 4 bases at V and 0 bases at J, with 16 bases between the two ends. The CDR3 totals 16 residues. The CDR3 DNA follows: TGTGCCAGCAGTTCCCCCGGGACTCCGAGCTCCTACGAGCAGTACTTC. Translated, it gives CASSSPGTPSSYEQYF.

This chain connects TRBV4-3 to TRBJ2-7; 7 bases agree with TRBD2. The germline gives CDR1 LGHNA, CDR2 YSLEER. CDR3 length: 13 amino acids. V shed 1 base and J 7 bases; nucleotides not matched to a gene: 4. CDR3 protein: CASSQVPLAEQYF. In nucleotides, the CDR3 is TGCGCCAGCAGCCAAGTGCCACTAGCGGAGCAGTACTTC.

J is TRBJ2-2 and V is TRBV2; D uncertain. Germline CDR1 and CDR2: SNHLY and FYNNEI. The CDR3 loop spans 14 amino acids. Trimming took off 10 bases at V and 1 base at J, with 13 bases between the two ends. The CDR3 DNA reads TGTGCCACCCAGGACGGAAGGAACACCGGGGAGCTGTTTTTT. It is translated as CATQDGRNTGELFF. Combining the CDR3 with reference TRBV2 and TRBJ2-2 gives the whole variable domain EPEVTQTPSHQVTQMGQEVILRCVPISNHLYFYWYRQILGQKVEFLVSFYNNEISEKSEIFDDQFSVERPDGSNFTLKIRSTKLEDSAMYFCATQDGRNTGELFFGEGSRLTVL.

The V call is TRBV5-4, the J call TRBJ2-5, with TRBD2 matching over 8 bases. The CDR3 consists of 14 residues. J gave up 0 bases and V 5 bases, and 3 bases lay outside the gene matches. Germline V gene sequence: CDR1 SGHNT, CDR2 YYREEE (reference sequence). The CDR3 is CASSSREDQETQYF. CDR3 DNA: TGTGCCAGCAGTTCGCGGGAGGACCAAGAGACCCAGTACTTC.

The chain joins TRBV5-8 to TRBJ1-2; 10 nucleotides match TRBD1. The CDR3 consists of 15 residues. V shed 4 bases, J shed 8 bases, and the junction held 11 bases outside the gene matches. In germline, CDR1 is SGHTS, CDR2 YDEGEE. CDR3 in amino acids: CASSPWTGGLYGYTF. CDR3 nucleotides: TGTGCCAGCAGCCCGTGGACAGGGGGATTATACGGCTACACCTTC.

This chain joins TRBV9 and TRBJ2-7; 9 nucleotides match TRBD1. With V trimmed by 4 bases and J by 5 bases, 10 bases remained unmatched. Germline V CDR1 and CDR2: SGDLS, YYNGEE. CDR3 size: 15 residues. CDR3: CASSSSGTGLDEQYF. The DNA for the CDR3 is TGTGCCAGCAGCAGCTCCGGGACAGGGCTGGACGAGCAGTACTTC.

This chain joins TRBV29-1 and TRBJ1-4; perhaps TRBD1 as D (5 bases). Looked up from germline, CDR1 is SQVTM and CDR2 is ANQGSEA. This CDR3 has 16 residues. V was pared by 6 bases and J by 4 bases, with 21 bases between. CDR3 loop: CSVRPGPLAGNEKLFF. As DNA, the CDR3 is TGCAGCGTGAGGCCGGGACCGCTAGCTGGTAATGAAAAACTGTTTTTT.

The chain has TRBV7-9 and TRBJ2-5, with unresolved D. CDR1 is SEHNR and CDR2 is FQNEAQ in the germline V gene (reference sequence). The CDR3 is 14 amino acids. Trimming took off 1 base at V and 4 bases at J, with 10 bases between the two ends. CDR3 loop: CASSLGLVGETQYF. The CDR3 DNA reads as TGTGCCAGCAGCTTAGGGCTCGTGGGAGAGACCCAGTACTTC.

The chain is built from TRBV2 and TRBJ2-7, with TRBD2 matching 9 bases. The germline V gene encodes CDR1 SNHLY and CDR2 FYNNEI. This CDR3 has 15 amino acids. Trimming took 3 bases from V and 3 from J; bases not matched to a gene: 6. CDR3 in DNA: TGTGCCAGCAGTGAGGGTGGACTAGCGTACTACGAGCAGTACTTC. Translation: CASSEGGLAYYEQYF. Full variable domain (outside the CDR3, taken from reference TRBV2 and TRBJ2-7): EPEVTQTPSHQVTQMGQEVILRCVPISNHLYFYWYRQILGQKVEFLVSFYNNEISEKSEIFDDQFSVERPDGSNFTLKIRSTKLEDSAMYFCASSEGGLAYYEQYFGPGTRLTVT.